Listed below are T cell receptor beta chains from one sample, sequenced in a study of shared clonotypes between healthy human individuals. The protocol was immunoSEQ multiplex PCR, while the TCRdb copy is restricted to in-frame clones and leaves out a portion. The data contain over a million clones, roughly 96% of them singletons. What was sequenced was naive CD4+ T cells sorted from blood. The receptors were gathered from a young man in good health. CDR3s include the opening cysteine and the closing phenylalanine or tryptophan. The order of the fields is D gene, V gene, clone size, J gene, CDR3 DNA, CDR3 protein. A D gene is named only where the DNA matches it firmly. Expanded clones get a size class; other rows say once, few or many, or leave the size out.

TRBD2	TRBV28	NA	TRBJ2-7	TGTGCCAGCAGTTTATTAGCGGGGCTGAAATCCTACGAGCAGTACTTC	CASSLLAGLKSYEQYF
NA	TRBV4-1	NA	TRBJ2-5	TGCGCCAGCAGCCGGCAGGAAAGTCGAGAGACCCAGTACTTC	CASSRQESRETQYF
NA	TRBV9	NA	TRBJ2-2	TGTGCCAGCAGCGTAGGTCCTACCACAGCTGGCGGGGAGCTGTTTTTT	CASSVGPTTAGGELFF
NA	TRBV5-1	NA	TRBJ2-7	TGCGCCAGCAGCTTTTTGGTCAGCGGCCTCGAGCAGTACTTC	CASSFLVSGLEQYF
TRBD2	TRBV9	NA	TRBJ2-1	TGTGCCAGCAGCGGTAGCGGGGACTCCTACAATGAGCAGTTCTTC	CASSGSGDSYNEQFF
NA	TRBV7-2	once	TRBJ2-3	TGTGCCAGCAGCGCCAGAACCAAATCCACAGATACGCAGTATTTT	CASSARTKSTDTQYF
NA	TRBV2	NA	TRBJ2-1	TGTGCCAGCATTAAATACCGGACAACGAGCTCCTACAATGAGCAGTTCTTC	CASIKYRTTSSYNEQFF
NA	TRBV18	NA	TRBJ1-5	TGTGCCAGCTCACGGGCGGCTTCTCAGCCCCAGCATTTT	CASSRAASQPQHF
TRBD1	TRBV27	NA	TRBJ1-4	TGTGCCAGCAGTTTAAGGACAGGGCCTAATGAAAAACTGTTTTTT	CASSLRTGPNEKLFF
NA	TRBV28	NA	TRBJ2-1	TGTGCCAGCAGTTTTGGGGACTATGAGCAGTTCTTC	CASSFGDYEQFF
NA	TRBV9	NA	TRBJ1-3	TGTGCCAGCAGTGTTGGATTACTGAGCTCTGGAAACACCATATATTTT	CASSVGLLSSGNTIYF
NA	TRBV10-3	NA	TRBJ2-6	TGTGCCATCAGTGAGTCAAGAGGGTCTGGGGCCAACGTCCTGACTTTC	CAISESRGSGANVLTF
TRBD1	TRBV5-1	once	TRBJ1-1	TGCGCCAGCAGCTCCCGGGACAGCCGCGTGAACACTGAAGCTTTCTTT	CASSSRDSRVNTEAFF
NA	TRBV10-3	NA	TRBJ1-1	TGTGCCATCAGTGGGGTAAGCACTGAAGCTTTCTTT	CAISGVSTEAFF
TRBD1	TRBV5-1	NA	TRBJ2-1	TGCGCCAGCAGCCGACAGGGGTGGGGAAACAATGAGCAGTTCTTC	CASSRQGWGNNEQFF
TRBD1	TRBV4-1	NA	TRBJ2-3	TGCGCCAGCAGCCAAGCCAGTCAGGGGGCCATCGGGGTTACGCAGTATTTT	CASSQASQGAIGVTQYF
NA	TRBV18	NA	TRBJ2-7	TGTGCCAGCTCACCACAGGCAGGGACCTCCTACGAGCAGTACTTC	CASSPQAGTSYEQYF
NA	TRBV6-4	NA	TRBJ2-3	TGTGCCAGCAGACTAGGAGATACGCAGTATTTT	CASRLGDTQYF
TRBD1	TRBV29-1	NA	TRBJ1-5	TGCAGCGTTGAAGCAGGGGGCAACCAGCATTTT	CSVEAGGNQHF
NA	TRBV21-1	NA	TRBJ1-5	TGTGCCAGCAGCAAAGTAAACAGGGATATTGGCAATCAGCCCCAGCATTTT	CASSKVNRDIGNQPQHF